Reported below is one T cell receptor (beta chain). Its antigen is as yet unknown. The sample comes from a study of CD8+CD57+ T cells in acquired aplastic anemia. Trimming cost V 3 bases and J 7 bases; bases outside gene matches: 10. The CDR3 runs to 16 residues. Germline-derived CDR1 and CDR2 are SEHNR and FQNEAQ (reference sequence). Overall study results and limits: Overlapping CD8+ CDR3 repertoires of patients and controls contained approximately 28 shared sequences.

Patients who underwent sequencing had shown CD8+CD57+ cell expansion by flow cytometry. The patients all had a severe acquired aplastic anemia diagnosis. The TCR beta profiling, which covered VDJ combination and CDR3 sequence, was carried out using genomic DNA as the template. Each CDR3 protein is one row after TCRdb ran MiXCR on the reads. Altogether over 150,000 distinct CDR3 sequences are present, roughly 60% being singletons, with the ten largest covering approximately 42%. The chain is built from TRBV7-9 and TRBJ2-2; 8 bases are shared with TRBD1. The sample comprised sorted CD4+, CD8+, or CD8+CD57+ T cells (not recorded which) from PBMCs. This clonotype was obtained from a human donor with aplastic anemia. CDR3 protein: CASSLVIAGGGGELFF. CDR3 coding DNA: TGTGCCAGCAGCTTGGTCATCGCAGGGGGCGGCGGGGAGCTGTTTTTT. The variable domain in full, completed from reference TRBV7-9 and TRBJ2-2, reads DTGVSQNPRHKITKRGQNVTFRCDPISEHNRLYWYRQTLGQGPEFLTYFQNEAQLEKSRLLSDRFSAERPKGSFSTLEIQRTEQGDSAMYLCASSLVIAGGGGELFFGEGSRLTVL.